The rows below give T cell receptor beta chains drawn from one sample of a study of shared clonotypes between healthy human individuals. Assay: immunoSEQ multiplex PCR; the TCRdb copy retains only in-frame clones and omits some. The sample holds about 990,000 clones, 75% to 80% seen once. The sequencing input was memory CD4+ T cells from PBMCs. The source of these receptors is a man between 18 and 35 years old in good health. Some clones in this sample may be carry-over from other donors' samples. Each CDR3 is given with its conserved first and last residue. D genes are given only for firm matches. Expanded clones get a size class; other rows say once, few or many, or leave the size out.

.,.,TRBJ2-7,TRBV27,TGTGCCAGCAGTTTACGGTATAACGCCTACGAGCAGTACTTC,CASSLRYNAYEQYF
.,.,TRBJ2-1,TRBV9,TGTGCCAGCAGCCCTCCCGGGACCCACAATGAGCAGTTCTTC,CASSPPGTHNEQFF
.,.,TRBJ2-7,TRBV27,TGTGCCAGCAGTAACCCCCGAGGAAGCGAGCAGTACTTC,CASSNPRGSEQYF
.,.,TRBJ2-4,TRBV7-9,TGTGCCAGCTCGTCACTGACGTTGCCCAAAAACATTCAGTACTTC,CASSSLTLPKNIQYF
.,medium-sized,TRBJ2-4,TRBV6-1,TGTGCCAGCCTCAGGGGAAACATTCAGTACTTC,CASLRGNIQYF
.,.,TRBJ1-5,TRBV5-1,TGCGCCAGCAGCTTTAGCTCCAATCAGCCCCAGCATTTT,CASSFSSNQPQHF
TRBD1,.,TRBJ2-5,TRBV6-1,TGTGCCAGCAGTAAGGGGGCAGGGTCCCAAGAGACCCAGTACTTC,CASSKGAGSQETQYF
.,.,TRBJ2-1,TRBV9,TGTGCCAGCAGCGTAGCGGTGTATTCTGACAATGAGCAGTTCTTC,CASSVAVYSDNEQFF
TRBD1,.,TRBJ1-3,TRBV15,TGTGCCACCAGCACGACAAACAGGGGGAAGGCTGGAAACACCATATATTTT,CATSTTNRGKAGNTIYF
TRBD1,few,TRBJ1-5,TRBV6-1,TGTGCCAGCAGACCAGGGGGCGGCGGCAATCAGCCCCAGCATTTT,CASRPGGGGNQPQHF
TRBD2,.,TRBJ2-7,TRBV5-1,TGCGCCAGCAGCTTAAGCGGGGTGAGCTCCTACGAGCAGTACTTC,CASSLSGVSSYEQYF
.,.,TRBJ1-4,TRBV29-1,TGCAGCGTTGAGCCGATTAATGAAAAACTGTTTTTT,CSVEPINEKLFF
.,.,TRBJ1-5,TRBV28,TGTGCCAGCAGTTCGGGGTTTCAGCCCCAGCATTTT,CASSSGFQPQHF
.,.,TRBJ1-1,TRBV28,TGTGCCAGCAGTTTAGGTCCAAACACTGAAGCTTTCTTT,CASSLGPNTEAFF
.,.,TRBJ2-1,TRBV4-1,TGCGCCAGCAGCCCCCCTCGGAGCTCCTACAATGAGCAGTTCTTC,CASSPPRSSYNEQFF
.,.,TRBJ1-2,TRBV28,TGTGCCAGCAGTTTCCCGGACAGAAGTAATGGCTACACCTTC,CASSFPDRSNGYTF
.,.,TRBJ2-3,TRBV7-7,TGTGCCAGCAGCTTAGGCGTCGGTGGGGATACGCAGTATTTT,CASSLGVGGDTQYF